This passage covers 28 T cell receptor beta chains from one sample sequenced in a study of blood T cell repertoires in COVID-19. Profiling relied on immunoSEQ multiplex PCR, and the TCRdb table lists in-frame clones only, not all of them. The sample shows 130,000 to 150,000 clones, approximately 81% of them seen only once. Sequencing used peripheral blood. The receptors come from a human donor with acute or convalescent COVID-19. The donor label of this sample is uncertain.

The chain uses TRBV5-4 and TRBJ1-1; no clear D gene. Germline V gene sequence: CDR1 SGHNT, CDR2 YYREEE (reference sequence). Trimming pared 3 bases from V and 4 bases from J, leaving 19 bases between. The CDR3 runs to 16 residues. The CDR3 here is CASSSSYPGSVTEAFF. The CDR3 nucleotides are TGTGCCAGCAGCTCTTCCTATCCAGGTAGTGTCACTGAAGCTTTCTTT.

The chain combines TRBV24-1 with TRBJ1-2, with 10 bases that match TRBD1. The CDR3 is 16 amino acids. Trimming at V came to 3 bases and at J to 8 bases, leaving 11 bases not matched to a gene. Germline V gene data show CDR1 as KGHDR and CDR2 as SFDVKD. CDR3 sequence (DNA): TGTGCCACCAGTGATCCCGGGACAGGGGAGACGGGGGGCTACACCTTC. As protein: CATSDPGTGETGGYTF.

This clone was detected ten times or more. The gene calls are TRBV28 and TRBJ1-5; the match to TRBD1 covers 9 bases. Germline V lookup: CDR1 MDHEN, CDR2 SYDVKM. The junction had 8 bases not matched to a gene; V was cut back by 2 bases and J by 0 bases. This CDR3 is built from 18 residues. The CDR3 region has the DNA TGTGCCAGCAGTTTACCCCCCGACAGGGGGACTAGCAATCAGCCCCAGCATTTT. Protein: CASSLPPDRGTSNQPQHF.

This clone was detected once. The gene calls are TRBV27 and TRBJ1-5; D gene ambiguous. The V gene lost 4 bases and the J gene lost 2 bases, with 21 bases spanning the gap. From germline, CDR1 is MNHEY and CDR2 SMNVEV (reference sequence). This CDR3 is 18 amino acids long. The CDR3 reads CASSSTLTGRVGNQPQHF. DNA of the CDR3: TGTGCCAGCAGTTCAACCCTGACGGGTCGGGTTGGCAATCAGCCCCAGCATTTT.

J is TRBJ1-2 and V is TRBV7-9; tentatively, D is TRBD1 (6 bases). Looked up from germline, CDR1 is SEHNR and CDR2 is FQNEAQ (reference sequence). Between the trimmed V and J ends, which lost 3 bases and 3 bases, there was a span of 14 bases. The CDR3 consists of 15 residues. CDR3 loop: CASSFGAGADYGYTF. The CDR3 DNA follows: TGTGCCAGCAGCTTTGGTGCGGGGGCGGACTATGGCTACACCTTC.

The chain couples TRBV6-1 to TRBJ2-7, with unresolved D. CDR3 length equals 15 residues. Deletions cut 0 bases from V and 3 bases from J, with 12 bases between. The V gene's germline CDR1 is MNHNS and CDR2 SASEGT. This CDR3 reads CASSEAQVRYYEQYF. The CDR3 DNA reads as TGTGCCAGCAGTGAAGCGCAAGTCAGATACTACGAGCAGTACTTC.

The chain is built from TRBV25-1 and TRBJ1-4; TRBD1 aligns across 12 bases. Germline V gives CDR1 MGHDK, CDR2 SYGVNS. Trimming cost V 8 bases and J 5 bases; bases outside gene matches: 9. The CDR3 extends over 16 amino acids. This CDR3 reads CASAGQGAYGNEKLFF. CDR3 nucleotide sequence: TGTGCCAGCGCGGGACAGGGGGCATACGGGAATGAAAAACTGTTTTTT.

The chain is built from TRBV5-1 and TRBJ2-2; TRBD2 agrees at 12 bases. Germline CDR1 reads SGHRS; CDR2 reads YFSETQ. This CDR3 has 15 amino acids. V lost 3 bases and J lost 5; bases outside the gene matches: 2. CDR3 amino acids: CASSSLAGGTGELFF. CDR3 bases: TGCGCCAGCAGCTCGCTAGCGGGAGGGACCGGGGAGCTGTTTTTT. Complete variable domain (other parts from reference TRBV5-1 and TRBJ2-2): KAGVTQTPRYLIKTRGQQVTLSCSPISGHRSVSWYQQTPGQGLQFLFEYFSETQRNKGNFPGRFSGRQFSNSRSEMNVSTLELGDSALYLCASSSLAGGTGELFFGEGSRLTVL.

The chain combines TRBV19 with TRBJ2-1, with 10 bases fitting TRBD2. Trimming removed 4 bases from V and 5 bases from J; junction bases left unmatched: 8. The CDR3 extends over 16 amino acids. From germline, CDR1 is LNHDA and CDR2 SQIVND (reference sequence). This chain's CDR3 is CASSKRSGRVNNEQFF. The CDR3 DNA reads TGTGCCAGTAGTAAACGGAGCGGGAGGGTTAACAATGAGCAGTTCTTC.

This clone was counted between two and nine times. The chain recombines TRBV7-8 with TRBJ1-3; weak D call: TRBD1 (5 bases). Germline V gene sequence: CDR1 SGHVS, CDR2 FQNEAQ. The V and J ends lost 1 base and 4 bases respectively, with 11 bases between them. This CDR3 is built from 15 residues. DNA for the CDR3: TGTGCCAGCAGCTTAGTAGGGGCAAAGGGAAACACCATATATTTT. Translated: CASSLVGAKGNTIYF.

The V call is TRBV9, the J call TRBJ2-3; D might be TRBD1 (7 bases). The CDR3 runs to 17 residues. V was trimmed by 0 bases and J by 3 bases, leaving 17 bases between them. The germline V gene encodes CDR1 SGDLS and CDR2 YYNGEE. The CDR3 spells CASSVGLQGGTTDTQYF. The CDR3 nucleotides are TGTGCCAGCAGCGTAGGACTTCAGGGGGGTACTACAGATACGCAGTATTTT. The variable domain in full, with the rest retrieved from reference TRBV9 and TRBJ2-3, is DSGVTQTPKHLITATGQRVTLRCSPRSGDLSVYWYQQSLDQGLQFLIQYYNGEERAKGNILERFSAQQFPDLHSELNLSSLELGDSALYFCASSVGLQGGTTDTQYFGPGTRLTVL.

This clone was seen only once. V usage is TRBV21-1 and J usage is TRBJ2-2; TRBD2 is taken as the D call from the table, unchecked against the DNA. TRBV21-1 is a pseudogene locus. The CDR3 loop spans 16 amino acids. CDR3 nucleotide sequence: TGTGCCAGCAGCAAAGGCAGGAGGGAGTTCACCGGGGAGCTGTTTTTT. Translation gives CASSKGRREFTGELFF.

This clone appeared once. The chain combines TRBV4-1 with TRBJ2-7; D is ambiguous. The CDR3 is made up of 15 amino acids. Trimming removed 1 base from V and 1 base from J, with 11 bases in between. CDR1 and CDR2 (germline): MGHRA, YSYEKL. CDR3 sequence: CASSQVSQASYEQYF. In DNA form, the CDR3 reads TGCGCCAGCAGCCAAGTTTCGCAGGCGTCCTACGAGCAGTACTTC.

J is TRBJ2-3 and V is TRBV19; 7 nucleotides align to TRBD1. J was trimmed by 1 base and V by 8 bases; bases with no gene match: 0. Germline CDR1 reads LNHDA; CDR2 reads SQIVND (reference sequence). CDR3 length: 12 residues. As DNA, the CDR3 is TGTGCCAGTCAGGGGGGCACAGATACGCAGTATTTT. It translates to CASQGGTDTQYF.

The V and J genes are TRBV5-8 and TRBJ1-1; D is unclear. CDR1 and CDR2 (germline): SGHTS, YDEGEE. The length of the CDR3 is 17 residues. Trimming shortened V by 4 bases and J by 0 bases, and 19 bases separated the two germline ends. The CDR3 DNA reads TGTGCCAGCAGCCTAGGAGCCCGACTAACCTTGAACACTGAAGCTTTCTTT. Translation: CASSLGARLTLNTEAFF. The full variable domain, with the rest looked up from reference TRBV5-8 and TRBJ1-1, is EAGVTQSPTHLIKTRGQQATLRCSPISGHTSVYWYQQALGLGLQFLLWYDEGEERNRGNFPPRFSGRQFPNYSSELNVNALELEDSALYLCASSLGARLTLNTEAFFGQGTRLTVV.

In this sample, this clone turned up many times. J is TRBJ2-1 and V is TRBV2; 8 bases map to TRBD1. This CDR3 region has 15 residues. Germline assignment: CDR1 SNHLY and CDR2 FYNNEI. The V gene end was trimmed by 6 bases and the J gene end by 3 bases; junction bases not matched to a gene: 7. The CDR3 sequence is CASRYDRGGYNEQFF. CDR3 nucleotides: TGTGCCAGCAGATATGACAGGGGCGGCTACAATGAGCAGTTCTTC.

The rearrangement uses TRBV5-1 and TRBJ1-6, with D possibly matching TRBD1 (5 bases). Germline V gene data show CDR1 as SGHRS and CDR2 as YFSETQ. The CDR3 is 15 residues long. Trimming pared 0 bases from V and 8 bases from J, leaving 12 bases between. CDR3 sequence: CASSLGGTDDSPLHF. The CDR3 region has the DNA TGCGCCAGCAGCTTGGGCGGGACGGACGATTCACCCCTCCACTTT.

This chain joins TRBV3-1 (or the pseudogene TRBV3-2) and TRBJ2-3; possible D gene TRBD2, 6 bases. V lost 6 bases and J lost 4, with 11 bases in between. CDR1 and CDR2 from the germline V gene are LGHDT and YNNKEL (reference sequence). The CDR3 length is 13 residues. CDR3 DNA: TGTGCCAGCAGACTGGAGGGCGCAGATACGCAGTATTTT. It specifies CASRLEGADTQYF.

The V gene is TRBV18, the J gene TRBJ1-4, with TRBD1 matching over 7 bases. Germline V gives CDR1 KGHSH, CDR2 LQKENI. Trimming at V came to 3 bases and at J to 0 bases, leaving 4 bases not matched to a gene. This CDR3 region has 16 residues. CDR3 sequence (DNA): TGTGCCAGCTCACCTGTACAGGGGTCAACTAATGAAAAACTGTTTTTT. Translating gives CASSPVQGSTNEKLFF.

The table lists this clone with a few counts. For the CDR3, the DNA is TGTGCCAGCAGTTACCTCGGGGGTACAGTACCCTACGAGCAGTACTTC. Its protein is CASSYLGGTVPYEQYF. This sequence joins TRBV6-6 and TRBJ2-7; D perhaps matches TRBD2 (6 bases). Looked up from germline, CDR1 is MNHNY and CDR2 is SVGAGI (reference sequence). V lost 2 bases and J 2 bases, leaving 16 bases between the germline ends. CDR3 length: 16 residues.

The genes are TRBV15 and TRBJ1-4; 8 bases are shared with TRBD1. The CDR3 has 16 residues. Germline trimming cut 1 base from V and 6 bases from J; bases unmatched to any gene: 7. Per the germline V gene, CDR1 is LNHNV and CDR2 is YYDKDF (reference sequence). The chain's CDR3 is CATSRAGQGAYEKLFF. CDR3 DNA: TGTGCCACCAGCAGAGCGGGGCAGGGGGCTTATGAAAAACTGTTTTTT.

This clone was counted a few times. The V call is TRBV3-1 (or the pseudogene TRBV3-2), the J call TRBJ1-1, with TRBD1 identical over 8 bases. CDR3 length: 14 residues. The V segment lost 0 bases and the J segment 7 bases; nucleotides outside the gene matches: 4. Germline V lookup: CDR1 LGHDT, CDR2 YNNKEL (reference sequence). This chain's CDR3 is CASSQDRQGLEAFF. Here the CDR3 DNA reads TGTGCCAGCAGCCAAGATCGACAGGGGCTTGAAGCTTTCTTT.

The CDR3 DNA sequence: TGTGCCAGCTCGTCCGACAGGGTTGAGCAGTTCTTC. Its protein product is CASSSDRVEQFF. The chain links TRBV18 to TRBJ2-1, with 7 nucleotides matching TRBD1. Germline loops: CDR1 KGHSH, CDR2 LQKENI. The CDR3 runs to 12 residues. V dropped 6 bases and J dropped 9; count of bases not matched to a gene: 5.

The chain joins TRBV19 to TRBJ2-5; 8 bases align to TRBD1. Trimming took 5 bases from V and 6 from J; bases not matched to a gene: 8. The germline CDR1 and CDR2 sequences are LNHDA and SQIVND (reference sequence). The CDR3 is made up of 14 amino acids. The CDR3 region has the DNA TGTGCCAGTAGTCCACAGGGGGACGGTAAGACCCAGTACTTC. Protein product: CASSPQGDGKTQYF.

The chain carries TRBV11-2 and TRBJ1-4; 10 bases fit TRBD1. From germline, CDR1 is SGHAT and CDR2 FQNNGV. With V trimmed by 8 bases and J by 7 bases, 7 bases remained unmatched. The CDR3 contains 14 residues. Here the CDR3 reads CASGTTGGSEKLFF. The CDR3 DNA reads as TGTGCCAGCGGAACGACAGGGGGCAGTGAAAAACTGTTTTTT.

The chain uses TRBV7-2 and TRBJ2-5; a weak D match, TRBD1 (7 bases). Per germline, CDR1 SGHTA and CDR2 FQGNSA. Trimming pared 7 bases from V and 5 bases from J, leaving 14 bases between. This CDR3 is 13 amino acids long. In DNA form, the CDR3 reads TGTGCCAGCAACACAGGGGCGGGGGAGACCCAGTACTTC. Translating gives CASNTGAGETQYF.

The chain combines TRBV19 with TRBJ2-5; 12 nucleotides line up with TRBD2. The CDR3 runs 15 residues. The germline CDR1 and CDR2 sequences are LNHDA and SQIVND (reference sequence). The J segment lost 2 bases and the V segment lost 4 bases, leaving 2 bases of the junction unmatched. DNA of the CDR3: TGTGCCAGTAGTACAGGGACTAGCGGGCAAGAGACCCAGTACTTC. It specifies CASSTGTSGQETQYF.

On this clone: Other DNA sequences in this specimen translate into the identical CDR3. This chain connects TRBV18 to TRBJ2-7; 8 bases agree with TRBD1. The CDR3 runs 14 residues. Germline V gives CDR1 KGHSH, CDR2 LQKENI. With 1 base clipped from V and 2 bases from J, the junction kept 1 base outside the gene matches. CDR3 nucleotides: TGTGCCAGCTCACCACGACAGGGGACCTACGAGCAGTACGTC. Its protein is CASSPRQGTYEQYV.